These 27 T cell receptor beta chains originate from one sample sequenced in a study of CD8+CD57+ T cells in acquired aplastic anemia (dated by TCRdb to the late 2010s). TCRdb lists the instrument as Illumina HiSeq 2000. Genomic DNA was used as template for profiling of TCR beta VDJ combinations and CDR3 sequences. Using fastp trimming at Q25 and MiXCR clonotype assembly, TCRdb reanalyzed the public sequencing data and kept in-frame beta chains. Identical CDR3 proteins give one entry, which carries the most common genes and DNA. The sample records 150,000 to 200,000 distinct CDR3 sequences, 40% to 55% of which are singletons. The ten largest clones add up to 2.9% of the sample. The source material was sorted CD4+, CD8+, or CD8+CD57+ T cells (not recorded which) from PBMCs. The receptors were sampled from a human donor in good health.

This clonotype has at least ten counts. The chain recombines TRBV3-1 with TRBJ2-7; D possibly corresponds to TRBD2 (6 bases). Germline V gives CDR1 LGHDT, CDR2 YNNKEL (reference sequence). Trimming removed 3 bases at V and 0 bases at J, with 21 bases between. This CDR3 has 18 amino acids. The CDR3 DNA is TGTGCCAGCAGCCACCCCTCTCTGGGCGGGATTTACTCCTACGAGCAGTACTTC. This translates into CASSHPSLGGIYSYEQYF.

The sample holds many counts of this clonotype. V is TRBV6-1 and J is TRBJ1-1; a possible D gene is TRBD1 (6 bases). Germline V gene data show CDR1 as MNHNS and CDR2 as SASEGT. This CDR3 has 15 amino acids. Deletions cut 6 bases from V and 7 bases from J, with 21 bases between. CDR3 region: CASRGRDTLSHEAFF. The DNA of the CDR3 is TGTGCCAGCAGAGGAAGGGACACCTTAAGCCATGAAGCTTTCTTT.

This CDR3 is CASLAGTDTQYF. The CDR3 DNA reads as TGTGCTAGCCTCGCGGGCACAGATACGCAGTATTTT. This chain uses TRBV24-1 with TRBJ2-3; no definite D call. This CDR3 region has 12 residues. From germline, CDR1 is KGHDR and CDR2 SFDVKD.

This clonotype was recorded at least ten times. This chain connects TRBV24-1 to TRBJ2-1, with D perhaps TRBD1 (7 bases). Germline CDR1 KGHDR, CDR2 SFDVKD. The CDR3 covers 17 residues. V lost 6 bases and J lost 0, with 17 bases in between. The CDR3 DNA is TGTGCCACCAGTACCCCCGGGGGACAGAGCTCCTACAATGAGCAGTTCTTC. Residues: CATSTPGGQSSYNEQFF.

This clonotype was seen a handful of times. The CDR3 region is CASSGTVPNQPQHF. CDR3 sequence (DNA): TGTGCCAGTAGCGGGACGGTACCAAATCAGCCCCAGCATTTT. The chain is built from TRBV19 and TRBJ1-5, with D possibly TRBD1 on 5 matching bases. Per the germline V gene, CDR1 is LNHDA and CDR2 is SQIVND (reference sequence). The length of the CDR3 is 14 residues. Trimming took 6 bases from V and 4 from J, leaving 13 bases between them.

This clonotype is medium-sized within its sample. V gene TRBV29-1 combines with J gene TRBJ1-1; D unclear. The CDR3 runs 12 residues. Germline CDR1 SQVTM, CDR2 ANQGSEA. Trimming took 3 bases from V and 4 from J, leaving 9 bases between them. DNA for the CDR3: TGCAGCGTTGATGTCGGAATCACTGAAGCTTTCTTT. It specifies CSVDVGITEAFF.

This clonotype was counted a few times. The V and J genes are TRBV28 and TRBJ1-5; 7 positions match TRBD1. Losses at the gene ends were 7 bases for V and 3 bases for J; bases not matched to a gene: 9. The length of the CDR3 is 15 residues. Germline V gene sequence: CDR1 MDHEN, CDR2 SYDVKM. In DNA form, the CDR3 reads TGTGCCAGCACCCGAAACAGGGGTAACAATCAGCCCCAGCATTTT. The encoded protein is CASTRNRGNNQPQHF.

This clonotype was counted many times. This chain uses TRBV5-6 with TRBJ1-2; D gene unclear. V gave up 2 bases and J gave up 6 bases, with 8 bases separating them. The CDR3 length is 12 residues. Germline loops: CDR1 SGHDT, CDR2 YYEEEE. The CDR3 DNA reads TGTGCCAGCAGCTTCGGTCAGGATGGCTACACCTTC. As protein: CASSFGQDGYTF.

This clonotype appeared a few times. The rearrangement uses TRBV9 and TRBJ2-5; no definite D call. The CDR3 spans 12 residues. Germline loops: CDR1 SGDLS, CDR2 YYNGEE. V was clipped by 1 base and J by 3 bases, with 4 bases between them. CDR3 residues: CASSVRKETQYF. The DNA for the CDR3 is TGTGCCAGCAGCGTACGGAAAGAGACCCAGTACTTC.

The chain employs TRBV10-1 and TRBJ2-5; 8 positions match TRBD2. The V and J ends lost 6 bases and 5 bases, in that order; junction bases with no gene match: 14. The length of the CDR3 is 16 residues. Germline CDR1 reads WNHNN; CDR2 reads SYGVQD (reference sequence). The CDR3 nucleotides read TGCGCCAGCAGCGGGGGAATAGCGGGAACCGGGGAGACCCAGTACTTC. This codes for CASSGGIAGTGETQYF.

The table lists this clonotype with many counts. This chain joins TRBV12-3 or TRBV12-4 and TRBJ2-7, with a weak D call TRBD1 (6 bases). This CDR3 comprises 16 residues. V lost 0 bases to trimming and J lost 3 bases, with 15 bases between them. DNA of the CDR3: TGTGCCAGCAGTTTAGCCGGGCAGGGGCCTTTCTACGAGCAGTACTTC. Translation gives CASSLAGQGPFYEQYF.

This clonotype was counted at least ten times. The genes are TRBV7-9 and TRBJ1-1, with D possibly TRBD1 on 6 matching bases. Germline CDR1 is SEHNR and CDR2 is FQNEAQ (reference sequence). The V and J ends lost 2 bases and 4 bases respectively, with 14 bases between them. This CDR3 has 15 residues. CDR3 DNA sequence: TGTGCCAGCAGCTTAAGTGGGGGCGCTGGCACTGAAGCTTTCTTT. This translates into CASSLSGGAGTEAFF.

The CDR3 spells CSAPGGPRTDTQYF. For the CDR3, the DNA is TGCAGTGCCCCGGGGGGACCACGCACAGATACGCAGTATTTT. This sequence joins TRBV20-1 and TRBJ2-3; 7 bases are shared with TRBD2. Germline CDR1 DFQATT, CDR2 SNEGSKA (reference sequence). The V segment lost 6 bases and the J segment 1 base; nucleotides outside the gene matches: 7. The CDR3 runs 14 residues.

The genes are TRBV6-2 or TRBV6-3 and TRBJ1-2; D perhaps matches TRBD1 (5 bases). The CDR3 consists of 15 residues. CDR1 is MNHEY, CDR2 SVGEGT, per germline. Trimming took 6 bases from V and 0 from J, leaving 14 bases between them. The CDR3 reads CASRPRVGANYGYTF. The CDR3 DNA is TGTGCCAGCAGACCCCGGGTAGGGGCTAACTATGGCTACACCTTC.

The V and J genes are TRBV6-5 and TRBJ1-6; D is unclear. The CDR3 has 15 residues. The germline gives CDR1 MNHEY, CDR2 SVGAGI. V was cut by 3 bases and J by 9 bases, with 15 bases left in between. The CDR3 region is CASSYEAIRGSPLHF. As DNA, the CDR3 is TGTGCCAGCAGTTATGAGGCGATCCGAGGTTCACCCCTCCACTTT.

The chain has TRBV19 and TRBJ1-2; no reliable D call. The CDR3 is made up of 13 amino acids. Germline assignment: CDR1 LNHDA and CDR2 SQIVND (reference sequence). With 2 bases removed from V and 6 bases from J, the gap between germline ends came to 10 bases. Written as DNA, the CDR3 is TGTGCCAGTAGTATATACCTTAGCGATGGCTACACCTTC. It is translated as CASSIYLSDGYTF.

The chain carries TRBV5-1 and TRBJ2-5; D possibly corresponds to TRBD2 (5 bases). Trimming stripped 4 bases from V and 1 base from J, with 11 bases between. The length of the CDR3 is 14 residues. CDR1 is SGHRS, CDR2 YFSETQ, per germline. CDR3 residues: CASSDGMTQETQYF. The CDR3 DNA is TGCGCCAGCAGCGACGGGATGACCCAAGAGACCCAGTACTTC.

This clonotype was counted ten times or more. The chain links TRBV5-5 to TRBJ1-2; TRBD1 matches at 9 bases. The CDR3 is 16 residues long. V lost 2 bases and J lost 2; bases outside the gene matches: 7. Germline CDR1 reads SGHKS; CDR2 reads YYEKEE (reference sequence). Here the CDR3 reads CASSFSVGTGNYGYTF. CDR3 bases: TGTGCCAGCAGCTTTTCTGTCGGGACAGGGAACTATGGCTACACCTTC. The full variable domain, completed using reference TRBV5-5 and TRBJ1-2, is DAGVTQSPTHLIKTRGQQVTLRCSPISGHKSVSWYQQVLGQGPQFIFQYYEKEERGRGNFPDRFSARQFPNYSSELNVNALLLGDSALYLCASSFSVGTGNYGYTFGSGTRLTVV.

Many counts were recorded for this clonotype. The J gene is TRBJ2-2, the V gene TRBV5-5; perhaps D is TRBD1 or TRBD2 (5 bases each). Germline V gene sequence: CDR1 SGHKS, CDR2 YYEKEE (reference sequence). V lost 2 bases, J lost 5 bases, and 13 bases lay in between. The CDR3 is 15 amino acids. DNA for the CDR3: TGTGCCAGCAGCTTTACAGCAGGGACGACCGGGGAGCTGTTTTTT. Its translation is CASSFTAGTTGELFF. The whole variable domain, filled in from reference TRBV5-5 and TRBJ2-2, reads DAGVTQSPTHLIKTRGQQVTLRCSPISGHKSVSWYQQVLGQGPQFIFQYYEKEERGRGNFPDRFSARQFPNYSSELNVNALLLGDSALYLCASSFTAGTTGELFFGEGSRLTVL.

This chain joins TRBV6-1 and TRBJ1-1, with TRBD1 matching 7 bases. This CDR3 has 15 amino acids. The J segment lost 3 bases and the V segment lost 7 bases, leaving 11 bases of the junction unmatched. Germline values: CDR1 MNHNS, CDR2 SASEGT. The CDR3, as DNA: TGTGCCAGCATTCCGCAGGGGGGGTGGGACACTGAAGCTTTCTTT. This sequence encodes CASIPQGGWDTEAFF.

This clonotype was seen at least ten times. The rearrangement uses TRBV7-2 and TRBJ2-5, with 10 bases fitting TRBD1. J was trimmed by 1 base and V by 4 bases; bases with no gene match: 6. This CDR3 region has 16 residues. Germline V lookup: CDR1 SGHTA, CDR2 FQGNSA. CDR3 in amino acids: CASSSAGTGAQETQYF. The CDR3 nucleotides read TGTGCCAGCAGCTCAGCCGGGACAGGGGCCCAAGAGACCCAGTACTTC.

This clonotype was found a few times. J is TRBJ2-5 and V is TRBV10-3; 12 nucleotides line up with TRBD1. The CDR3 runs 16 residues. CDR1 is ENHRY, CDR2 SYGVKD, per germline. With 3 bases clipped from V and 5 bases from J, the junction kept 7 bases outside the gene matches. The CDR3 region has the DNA TGTGCCATCAGTGATTGGGACAGGGGGCTTCGGGAGACCCAGTACTTC. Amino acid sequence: CAISDWDRGLRETQYF.

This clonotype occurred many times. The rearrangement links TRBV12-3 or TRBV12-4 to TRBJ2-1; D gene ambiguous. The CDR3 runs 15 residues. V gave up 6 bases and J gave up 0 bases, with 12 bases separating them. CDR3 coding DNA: TGTGCCAGCAGCAGGACCCAGAGCTCCTACAATGAGCAGTTCTTC. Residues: CASSRTQSSYNEQFF.

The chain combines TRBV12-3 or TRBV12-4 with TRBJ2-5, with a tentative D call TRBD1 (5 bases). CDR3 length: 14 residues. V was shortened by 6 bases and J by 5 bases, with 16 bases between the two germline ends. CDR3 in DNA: TGTGCCAGCAGCCCCGAATGGTCAGGGGAGACCCAGTACTTC. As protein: CASSPEWSGETQYF.

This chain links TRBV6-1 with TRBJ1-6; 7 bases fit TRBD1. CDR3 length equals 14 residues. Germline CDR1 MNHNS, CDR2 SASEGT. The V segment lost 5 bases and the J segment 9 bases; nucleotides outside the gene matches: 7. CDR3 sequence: CASSPGQEGSPLHF. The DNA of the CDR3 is TGTGCCAGCAGTCCCGGACAGGAGGGTTCACCCCTCCACTTT.

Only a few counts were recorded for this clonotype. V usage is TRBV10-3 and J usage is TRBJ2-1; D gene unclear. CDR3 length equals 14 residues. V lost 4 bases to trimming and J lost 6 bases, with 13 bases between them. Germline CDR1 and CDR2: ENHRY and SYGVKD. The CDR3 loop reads CAISGDVRLNEQFF. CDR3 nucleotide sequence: TGTGCCATCAGTGGAGACGTGCGGCTCAATGAGCAGTTCTTC.

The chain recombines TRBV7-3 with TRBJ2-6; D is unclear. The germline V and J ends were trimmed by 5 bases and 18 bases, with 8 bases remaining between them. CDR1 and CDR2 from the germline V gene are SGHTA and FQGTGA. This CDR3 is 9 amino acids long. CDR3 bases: TGTGCCAGCAGCCGCACCGGGACTTTC. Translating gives CASSRTGTF. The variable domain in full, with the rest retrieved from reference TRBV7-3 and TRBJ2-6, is GAGVSQTPSNKVTEKGKYVELRCDPISGHTALYWYRQSLGQGPEFLIYFQGTGAADDSGLPNDRFFAVRPEGSVSTLKIQRTERGDSAVYLCASSRTGTFGAGSRLTVL.